The clone carrying this T cell receptor (beta chain) was seen just once. Its antigen is still unknown. TCRdb's copy holds only in-frame clones and misses some; the assay was immunoSEQ multiplex PCR. This table has 40,000 or so clones, roughly 86% appearing once. This entry belongs to a study of graft-versus-host responses after intestinal transplantation. Overall study context: Anti-thymocyte globulin served as induction for all recipients, who then took tacrolimus and steroids for about three years.

J gave up 10 bases and V 10 bases, and 6 bases lay outside the gene matches. The CDR3 covers 10 residues. The study's findings and limits: Within the allografts of patients who had graft-donor T cell macrochimerism, graft-versus-host to host-versus-graft clonal ratios were high. Some GvH clones appeared in ileal mucosa or blood before recipient bone marrow.

The receptor was isolated from a human patient who received an intestinal transplant, so some T cells may come from the graft donor. This chain connects TRBV23-1 to TRBJ1-1; 7 bases match TRBD1. TRBV23-1 is filed as an ORF, its function uncertain. Sample: PBMCs, taken 267 days after transplant. The CDR3: CAMPRGGAFF. The CDR3 nucleotides are TGCGCCATGCCCAGGGGGGGAGCTTTCTTT.